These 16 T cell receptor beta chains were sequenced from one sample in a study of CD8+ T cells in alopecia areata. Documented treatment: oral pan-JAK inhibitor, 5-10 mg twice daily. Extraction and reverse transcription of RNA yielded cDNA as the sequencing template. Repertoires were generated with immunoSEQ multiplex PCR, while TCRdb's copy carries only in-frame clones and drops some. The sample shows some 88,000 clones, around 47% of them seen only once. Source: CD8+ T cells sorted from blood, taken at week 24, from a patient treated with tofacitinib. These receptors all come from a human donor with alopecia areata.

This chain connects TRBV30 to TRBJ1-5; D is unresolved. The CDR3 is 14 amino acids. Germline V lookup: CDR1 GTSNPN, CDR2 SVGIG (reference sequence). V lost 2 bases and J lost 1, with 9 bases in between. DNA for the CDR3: TGTGCCTGGAGTTTGAGCCGGAGCAATCAGCCCCAGCATTTT. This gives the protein CAWSLSRSNQPQHF. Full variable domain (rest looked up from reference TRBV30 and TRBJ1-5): SQTIHQWPATLVQPVGSPLSLECTVEGTSNPNLYWYRQAAGRGLQLLFYSVGIGQISSEVPQNLSASRPQDRQFILSSKKLLLSDSGFYLCAWSLSRSNQPQHFGDGTRLSIL.

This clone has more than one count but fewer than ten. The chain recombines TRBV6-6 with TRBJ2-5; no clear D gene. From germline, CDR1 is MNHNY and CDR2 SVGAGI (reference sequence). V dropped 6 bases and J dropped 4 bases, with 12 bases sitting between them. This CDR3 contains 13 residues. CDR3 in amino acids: CASRPELPETQYF. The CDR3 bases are TGTGCCAGCAGACCAGAGCTCCCAGAGACCCAGTACTTC.

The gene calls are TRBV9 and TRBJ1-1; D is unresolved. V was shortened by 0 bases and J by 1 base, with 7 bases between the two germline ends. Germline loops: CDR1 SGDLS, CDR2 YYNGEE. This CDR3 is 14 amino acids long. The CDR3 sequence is CASSVVDPNTEAFF. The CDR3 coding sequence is TGTGCCAGCAGCGTAGTTGACCCGAACACTGAAGCTTTCTTT.

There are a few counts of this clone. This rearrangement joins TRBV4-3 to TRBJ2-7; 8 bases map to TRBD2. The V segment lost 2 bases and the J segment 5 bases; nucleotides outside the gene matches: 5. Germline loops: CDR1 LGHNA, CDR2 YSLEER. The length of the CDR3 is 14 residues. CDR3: CASSQREGADEQYF. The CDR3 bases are TGCGCCAGCAGCCAACGGGAGGGCGCAGACGAGCAGTACTTC.

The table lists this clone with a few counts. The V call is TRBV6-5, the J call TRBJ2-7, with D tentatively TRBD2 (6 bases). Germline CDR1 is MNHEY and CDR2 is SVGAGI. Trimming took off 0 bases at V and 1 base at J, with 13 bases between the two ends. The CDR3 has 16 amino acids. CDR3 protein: CASSYSAGPRSYEQYF. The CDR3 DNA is TGTGCCAGCAGTTACTCGGCGGGGCCGAGATCCTACGAGCAGTACTTC.

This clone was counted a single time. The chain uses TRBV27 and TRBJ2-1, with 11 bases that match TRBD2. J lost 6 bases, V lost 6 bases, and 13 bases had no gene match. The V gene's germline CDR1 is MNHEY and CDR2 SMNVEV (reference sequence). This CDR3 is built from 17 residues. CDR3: CASSPTSGRAHRNEQFF. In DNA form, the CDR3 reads TGTGCCAGCAGCCCAACTAGCGGGAGAGCCCATCGCAATGAGCAGTTCTTC.

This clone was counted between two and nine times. The CDR3 loop reads CASSPLGGTEAFF. The CDR3 nucleotides are TGCGCCAGCAGCCCGCTGGGGGGGACTGAAGCTTTCTTT. The genes are TRBV5-1 and TRBJ1-1; possibly TRBD1 for D (5 bases). Trimming pared 4 bases from V and 5 bases from J, leaving 12 bases between. The CDR3 runs 13 residues. CDR1 and CDR2 from the germline V gene are SGHRS and YFSETQ.

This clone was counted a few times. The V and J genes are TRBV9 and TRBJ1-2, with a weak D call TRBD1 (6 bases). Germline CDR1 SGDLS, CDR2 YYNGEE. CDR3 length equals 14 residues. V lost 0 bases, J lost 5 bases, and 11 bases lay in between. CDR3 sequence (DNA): TGTGCCAGCAGCGTAGAAGCAGGGGTATATGGCTACACCTTC. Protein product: CASSVEAGVYGYTF.

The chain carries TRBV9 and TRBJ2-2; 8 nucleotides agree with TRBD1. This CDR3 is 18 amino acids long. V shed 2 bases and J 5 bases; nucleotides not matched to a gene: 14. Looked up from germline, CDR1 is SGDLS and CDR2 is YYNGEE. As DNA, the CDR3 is TGTGCCAGCAGCGTCCCCGGTGGGGGACAGGTAGAAACCGGGGAGCTGTTTTTT. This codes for CASSVPGGGQVETGELFF.

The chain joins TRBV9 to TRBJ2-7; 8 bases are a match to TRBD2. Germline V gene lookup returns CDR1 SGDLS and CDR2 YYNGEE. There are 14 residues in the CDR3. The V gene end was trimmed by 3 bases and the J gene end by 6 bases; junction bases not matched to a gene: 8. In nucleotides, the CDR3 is TGTGCCAGCAGCGGTAGCGGGACCTGGTCCGAGCAGTACTTC. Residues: CASSGSGTWSEQYF. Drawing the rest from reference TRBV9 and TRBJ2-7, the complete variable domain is DSGVTQTPKHLITATGQRVTLRCSPRSGDLSVYWYQQSLDQGLQFLIQYYNGEERAKGNILERFSAQQFPDLHSELNLSSLELGDSALYFCASSGSGTWSEQYFGPGTRLTVT.

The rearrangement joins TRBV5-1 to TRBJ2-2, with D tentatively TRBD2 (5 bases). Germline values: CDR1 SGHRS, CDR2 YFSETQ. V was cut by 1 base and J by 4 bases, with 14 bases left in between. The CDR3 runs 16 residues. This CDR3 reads CASSLSGGSLTGELFF. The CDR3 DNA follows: TGCGCCAGCAGCTTGTCGGGTGGGAGTCTCACCGGGGAGCTGTTTTTT.

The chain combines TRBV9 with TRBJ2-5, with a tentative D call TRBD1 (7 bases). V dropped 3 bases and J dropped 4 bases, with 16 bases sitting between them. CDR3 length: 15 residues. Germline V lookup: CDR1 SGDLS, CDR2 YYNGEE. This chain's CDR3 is CASSAEGASGETQYF. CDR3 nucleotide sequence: TGTGCCAGCAGCGCGGAGGGGGCGTCCGGAGAGACCCAGTACTTC.

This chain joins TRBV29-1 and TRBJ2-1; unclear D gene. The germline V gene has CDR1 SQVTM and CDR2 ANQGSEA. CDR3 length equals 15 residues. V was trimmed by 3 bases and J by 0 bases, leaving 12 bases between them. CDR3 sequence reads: CSVDSAETSYNEQFF. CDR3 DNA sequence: TGCAGCGTTGATTCGGCCGAGACCTCCTACAATGAGCAGTTCTTC.

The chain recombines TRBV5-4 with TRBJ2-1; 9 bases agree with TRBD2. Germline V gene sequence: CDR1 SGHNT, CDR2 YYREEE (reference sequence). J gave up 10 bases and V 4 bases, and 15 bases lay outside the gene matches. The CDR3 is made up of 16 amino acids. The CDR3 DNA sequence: TGTGCCAGCAGCGTTTTAGCGGGAGCCCCATTGCACGAGCAGTTCTTC. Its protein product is CASSVLAGAPLHEQFF.

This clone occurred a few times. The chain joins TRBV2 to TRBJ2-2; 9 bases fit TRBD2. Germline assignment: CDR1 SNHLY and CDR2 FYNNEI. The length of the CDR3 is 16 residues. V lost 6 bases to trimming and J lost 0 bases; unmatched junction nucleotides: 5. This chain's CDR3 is CASSQTSGANTGELFF. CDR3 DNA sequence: TGTGCCAGCAGCCAGACTAGCGGAGCGAACACCGGGGAGCTGTTTTTT.

The CDR3 region has the DNA TGCGCCAGCAGCCAAGATTTTCCCTCTGGGACAAGAGAAGCTTTCTTT. It yields the protein CASSQDFPSGTREAFF. V is TRBV4-3 and J is TRBJ1-1, with a tentative D call TRBD1 (6 bases). Germline V gives CDR1 LGHNA, CDR2 YSLEER. The CDR3 has 16 amino acids. V was trimmed by 0 bases and J by 8 bases, leaving 19 bases between them.